This TCR beta chain is drawn from a study of molecular identifiers for immune sequencing clone quantification listed by TCRdb under 2018. Notes on the research overall: For a replicate experiment, the RNA from either approximately 20,000 or 98,000 naive CD8 T cells was divided into five aliquots, and four of those aliquots went on to sequencing. This methods study benchmarked molecular-identifier clustering-based TCR repertoire sequencing (MIDCIRS) and TCR RNA copy counting, using CD8 T cells to do so. The investigation overall reported the following: When barcode sub-clustering was omitted, TCR diversity was inflated by chimeric consensus sequences, with chimeras reaching as high as 47%. Spiked-in Jurkat TCR RNA (approximately 10 copies' worth), which is not part of the donor repertoire, was contained in the naive libraries. A single cell's worth of spiked-in Jurkat TCR RNA was reported detectable even among under 1.3 million naive CD8 T cells. In CMV-specific effector cells, clones with more than 20 RNA copies accounted for over 99% of molecules, whereas in naive cells such clones accounted for under 1%. Modeling gave about three recovered TCR RNA copies per cell versus 9.5 to 10 by digital PCR, implying about 30% capture efficiency. Highly expanded clone sizes could be underestimated because identical TCR molecules may share a barcode.

Reading from cysteine to phenylalanine, the CDR3 counts 12 amino acids. Here the CDR3 DNA is all that survives: 36 bases in frame from base 1. V drops 9 bases and J drops 8 bases, leaving 11 bases in between. As regards this clonotype: Its antigen is still unknown. Per-nucleotide qualities are absent, and no much larger clonotype sits a single base away.

Libraries were built with PCR. The data were produced on an Illumina HiSeq 4000. Bulk TCR libraries were prepared as previously described, using TCR primers listed in Table S5. Purification of total RNA was performed with the Qiagen AllPrep DNA/RNA kit. Before analysis, reads from multiple sequencing runs of one library were combined. The paper's data handling went like this. Reads were retained only if an exact TCR constant sequence was present, and the retained reads were trimmed to 150 nt and grouped according to their 12-nt molecular barcodes. Reads inside each barcode group were sub-clustered using a 15% Levenshtein threshold, and a quality-weighted consensus sequence was constructed for each RNA molecule. Non-functional sequences were removed, as were lower-count sequences one edit away from another. On the basis of fitting two negative binomial distributions, barcode sub-clusters with fewer than 20% of the maximum read count were discarded. The raw public reads went through TCRdb reprocessing: fastp at Q25, MiXCR clone calling, in-frame beta chains kept. Identical CDR3 protein sequences are pooled into one entry, listed with their most common genes and DNA. The V and J calls were determined by TCRdb, not by the authors. This sample has about 510,000 distinct CDR3 sequences in its table, and 20% to 25% of those were observed once. The top ten clonotypes cover 0.84% of the sample.

Libraries of naive CD8 T cells were built from approximately 20,000 to 1,000,000 sorted cells, with 10%, 30% or 50% of the purified RNA used. Naive CD8 T cells, defined as CD8+CD4-CCR7+CD45RA+, were FACS-sorted into RLT Plus buffer on a BD FACSAria II. To test detection sensitivity, Jurkat RNA equal to approximately ten TCR copies was added to samples of about 19,000-1,100,000 naive CD8 T cells. CD8 T cells were enriched using RosetteSep CD8+ T Cell Enrichment Cocktail and Ficoll-Paque, and the enriched cells then underwent ACK red cell lysis. The TCR originated in a human donor in good health. Some libraries in this study had Jurkat cell RNA spiked in. In this chain, TRBV12-3 or TRBV12-4 is recombined with TRBJ1-6, with the D gene not confidently named. Sequencing used naive CD8+ T cells from blood, with Jurkat cell RNA spiked in. The cell subset or site label, as the study defines it: FACS-sorted CD8+CD4-CCR7+CD45RA+ naive T cells. The CDR3 has the sequence CASRLGYSPLHF. The DNA reads as follows: TGTGCCAGTCGGCTGGGTTATTCACCCCTCCACTTT.